This entry is about one T cell receptor beta chain. What it binds is not known. This CDR3 is built from 12 residues. Looked up from germline, CDR1 is GTSNPN and CDR2 is SVGIG (reference sequence). Trimming removed 3 bases from V and 8 bases from J, with 10 bases in between. This sample was taken from a study of T cell responses to AZD1222 COVID-19 vaccine. Study outcomes and limitations: Unmutated variant regions are reportedly targeted by nearly half of spike-specific TCRs. Repertoire sampling occurred only after the peak T cell response. Donors were largely white British and mainly female; clonal diversity was possibly underestimated.

The method was immunoSEQ multiplex PCR; TCRdb's version includes in-frame clones alone and lacks a portion of them. The table has just over 95,000 clones, approximately 88% seen once. This sequence originates from an adult in good health. V and J are TRBV30 and TRBJ1-4; D ambiguous. The sample here was peripheral blood, taken on day 0 of AZD1222 vaccination. The CDR3 here is CAWSGVGEKLFF. As DNA, the CDR3 is TGTGCCTGGAGCGGGGTGGGGGAAAAACTGTTTTTT.